Only a few counts were recorded for the clone carrying this TCR beta chain. Antigen specificity is unknown. The entry originates in a study of molecular identifiers for immune sequencing clone quantification. Study-level points and caveats: Among 800,000 to 1,000,000 naive cells, spiked Jurkat TCR RNA from a single cell was reportedly detectable.

This CDR3 has 18 amino acids. Germline V gene lookup returns CDR1 MNHNS and CDR2 SASEGT. Trimming left V 1 base short and J 0 bases short, with 18 bases between. Naive CD8 library inputs spanned 20,000 to 1,000,000 sorted cells and 10%, 30% or 50% RNA. A CD8+CD4-CCR7+CD45RA+ gate was used to sort naive CD8 T cells. TCRdb analysed the PCR reads with MiXCR anew, one entry per CDR3 protein. This table has a few hundred thousand distinct CDR3 sequences, approximately 25% appearing once. The specimen was naive CD8+ T cells from blood, with Jurkat cell RNA spiked in. Documented subset: FACS-sorted CD8+CD4-CCR7+CD45RA+ naive T cells. V is TRBV6-1 and J is TRBJ1-1, with a tentative D call TRBD1 (5 bases). This sequence originates from a human donor in good health. Some libraries in this study had Jurkat cell RNA spiked in. The chain's CDR3 is CASSEDLDISLLNTEAFF. CDR3 sequence (DNA): TGTGCCAGCAGTGAAGACCTGGACATCTCTCTGCTGAACACTGAAGCTTTCTTT.